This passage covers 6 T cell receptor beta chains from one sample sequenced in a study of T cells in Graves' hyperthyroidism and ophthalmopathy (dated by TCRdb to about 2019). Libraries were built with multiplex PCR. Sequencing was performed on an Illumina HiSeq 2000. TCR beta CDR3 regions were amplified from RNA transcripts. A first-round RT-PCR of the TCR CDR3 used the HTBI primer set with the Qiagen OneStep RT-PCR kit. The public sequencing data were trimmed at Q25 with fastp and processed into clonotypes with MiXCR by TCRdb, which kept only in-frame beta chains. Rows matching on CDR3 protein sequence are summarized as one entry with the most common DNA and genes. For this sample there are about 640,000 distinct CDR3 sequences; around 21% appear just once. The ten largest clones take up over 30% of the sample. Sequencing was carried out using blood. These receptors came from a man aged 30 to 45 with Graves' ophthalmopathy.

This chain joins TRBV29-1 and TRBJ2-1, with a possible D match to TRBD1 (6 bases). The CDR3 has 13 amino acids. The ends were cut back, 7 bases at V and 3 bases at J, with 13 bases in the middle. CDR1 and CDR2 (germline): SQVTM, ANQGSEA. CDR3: CSGMDRGYNEQFF. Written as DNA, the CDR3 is TGCAGCGGCATGGACAGAGGCTACAATGAGCAGTTCTTC.

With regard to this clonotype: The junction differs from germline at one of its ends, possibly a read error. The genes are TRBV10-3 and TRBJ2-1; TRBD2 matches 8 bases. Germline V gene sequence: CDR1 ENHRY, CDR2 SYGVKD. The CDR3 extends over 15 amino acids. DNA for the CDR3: TGTGCCATCAGTGAAGCCGGACTAGCTGGAAATGGGCAGTTCTTC. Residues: CAISEAGLAGNGQFF.

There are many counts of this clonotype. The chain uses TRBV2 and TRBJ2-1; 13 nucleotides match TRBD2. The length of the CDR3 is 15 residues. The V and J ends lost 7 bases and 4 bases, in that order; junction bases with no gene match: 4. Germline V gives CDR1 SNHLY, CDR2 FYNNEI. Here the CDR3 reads CASTGTSGKYNEQFF. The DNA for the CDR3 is TGTGCCAGCACCGGGACTAGCGGGAAATACAATGAGCAGTTCTTC.

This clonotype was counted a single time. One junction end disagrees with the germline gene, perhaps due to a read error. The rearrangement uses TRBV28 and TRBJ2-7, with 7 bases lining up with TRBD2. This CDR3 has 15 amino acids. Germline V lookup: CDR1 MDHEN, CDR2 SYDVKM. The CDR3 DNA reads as TGTGCCAGCAGTTTAGGAGCGGGATACGCCTACGAGCAGTGCTTC. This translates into CASSLGAGYAYEQCF. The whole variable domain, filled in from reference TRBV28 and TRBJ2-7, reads DVKVTQSSRYLVKRTGEKVFLECVQDMDHENMFWYRQDPGLGLRLIYFSYDVKMKEKGDIPEGYSVSREKKERFSLILESASTNQTSMYLCASSLGAGYAYEQCFGPGTRLTVT.

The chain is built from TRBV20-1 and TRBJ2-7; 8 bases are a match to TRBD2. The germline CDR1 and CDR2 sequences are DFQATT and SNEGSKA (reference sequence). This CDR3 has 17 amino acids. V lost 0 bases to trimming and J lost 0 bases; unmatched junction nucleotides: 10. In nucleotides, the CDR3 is TGCAGTGCTAGAGATATTGGAGCGGGAGAGGGCTCCTACGAGCAGTACTTC. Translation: CSARDIGAGEGSYEQYF.

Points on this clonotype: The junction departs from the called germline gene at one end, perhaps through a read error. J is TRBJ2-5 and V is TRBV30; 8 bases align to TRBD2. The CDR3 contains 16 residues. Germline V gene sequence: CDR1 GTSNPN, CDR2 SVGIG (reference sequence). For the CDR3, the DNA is TGTGCCTGGAGTGGAAAACGGGAGGGCCGTCGAGAGGCCCAGTACTTC. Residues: CAWSGKREGRREAQYF.